This is a list of T cell receptor beta chains from one sample in a study of long-term antiretroviral therapy in people with HIV. Some clones are missing from TCRdb's copy, which holds only in-frame ones; the method was immunoSEQ multiplex PCR. This table holds 30,000 to 40,000 clones, around nine tenths found once. Sequencing used unsorted PBMCs, obtained 1.1 years after starting antiretroviral therapy. The receptor source for this set is a man younger than 30 with HIV. Each CDR3 is given with its conserved first and last residue. Fields, in order: D gene, V gene, J gene, clone size, CDR3 DNA, CDR3 protein. D genes are given only for firm matches. Size is omitted from some rows. Given values are once, few, many or a class for expanded clones.

>TRBD1|TRBV5-1|TRBJ1-2|NA
TGCGCCAGCAGCTTGGGAACAGGGACAGCCTATGGCTACACCTTC
CASSLGTGTAYGYTF
>NA|TRBV5-1|TRBJ1-1|NA
TGCGCCAGCAGCTTGGATCCGGCGTCGAACACTGAAGCTTTCTTT
CASSLDPASNTEAFF
>NA|TRBV6-6|TRBJ2-7|few
TGTGCCAGCTCGGAGGCGTCCTACGAGCAGTACTTC
CASSEASYEQYF
>NA|TRBV5-1|TRBJ2-7|NA
TGCGCCAGCAGCGTGACGGGACAAGGCGATACAATGCAGTACTTC
CASSVTGQGDTMQYF
>TRBD1|TRBV10-1|TRBJ1-2|NA
TGCGCCACCCCCGGACAGGCGGATAACTATGGCTACACCTTC
CATPGQADNYGYTF
>NA|TRBV5-5|TRBJ2-1|NA
TGTGCCAGCAGCTTACATTCATTACCCTCCAGGACCCTAGGGCGGGAGCAGTTCTTC
CASSLHSLPSRTLGREQFF
>TRBD2|TRBV5-1|TRBJ2-3|NA
TGCGCCAGCAGTCAGACTAGCGGGAGTCCAGATACGCAGTATTTT
CASSQTSGSPDTQYF
>TRBD2|TRBV19|TRBJ2-3|once
TGTGCCAGTAGTATCGGGGGCGGACTAGCGTACACGCAGTATTTT
CASSIGGGLAYTQYF
>TRBD2|TRBV28|TRBJ2-7|once
TGTGCCAGCATTGACGAAAAGCGGGGGCCGCACGAGCAGTACTTC
CASIDEKRGPHEQYF
>TRBD1|TRBV5-1|TRBJ2-1|NA
TGCGCCAGCAGCATCTTGACAGGGTCAAATGAGCAGTTCTTC
CASSILTGSNEQFF
>NA|TRBV7-8|TRBJ1-5|NA
TGTGCCAGCAGCTTAGCAGGTCAGCCCCAGCATTTT
CASSLAGQPQHF
>TRBD2|TRBV13|TRBJ2-1|NA
TGTGCCAGCAGCTTATTGAGGCTTAGCGGGGGGGCCGGGGAGCAGTTCTTC
CASSLLRLSGGAGEQFF
>NA|TRBV2|TRBJ2-7|NA
TGTGCCAGCAGTGAAAACCCACGGTTCTACGAGCAGTACTTC
CASSENPRFYEQYF
>TRBD1|TRBV27|TRBJ2-7|NA
TGTGCCAGCAGTCGGAAGACAGGGGGCTTGAACGAGCAGTACTTC
CASSRKTGGLNEQYF
>TRBD1|TRBV19|TRBJ1-2|NA
TGTGCCACCTCCTTCGGACAGGGGGAAGTCGGCTATGGCTACACCTTC
CATSFGQGEVGYGYTF
>TRBD1|TRBV27|TRBJ2-3|once
TGTGCCAGCAGGAGGGGACAGGGCACAGATACGCAGTATTTT
CASRRGQGTDTQYF
>NA|TRBV28|TRBJ1-2|NA
TGTGCCAGCAGCTGGACAGCCAGCTATGGCTACACCTTC
CASSWTASYGYTF
>NA|TRBV7-2|TRBJ2-7|NA
TGTGCCAGCAGCTTCTGGGATCAGGGGGAGCAGTACTTC
CASSFWDQGEQYF
>NA|TRBV4-2|TRBJ2-7|NA
TGTGCCAGCAGCCAAGAGGGGACGGGAGTACACTACGAGCAGTACTTC
CASSQEGTGVHYEQYF
>NA|TRBV21-1|TRBJ2-7|NA
TGTGCCAGCAGCAATTCTGGGTCTAGCGGGTGGGAGCAGTACTTC
CASSNSGSSGWEQYF
>TRBD1|TRBV19|TRBJ2-3|NA
TGTGCCAGTAGTATAGGGACAGGGTTCACAGATACGCAGTATTTT
CASSIGTGFTDTQYF
>TRBD1|TRBV7-2|TRBJ2-7|NA
TGTGCCAGCAGCCCGCAGGGGGCGCGGGAGCAGTACTTC
CASSPQGAREQYF